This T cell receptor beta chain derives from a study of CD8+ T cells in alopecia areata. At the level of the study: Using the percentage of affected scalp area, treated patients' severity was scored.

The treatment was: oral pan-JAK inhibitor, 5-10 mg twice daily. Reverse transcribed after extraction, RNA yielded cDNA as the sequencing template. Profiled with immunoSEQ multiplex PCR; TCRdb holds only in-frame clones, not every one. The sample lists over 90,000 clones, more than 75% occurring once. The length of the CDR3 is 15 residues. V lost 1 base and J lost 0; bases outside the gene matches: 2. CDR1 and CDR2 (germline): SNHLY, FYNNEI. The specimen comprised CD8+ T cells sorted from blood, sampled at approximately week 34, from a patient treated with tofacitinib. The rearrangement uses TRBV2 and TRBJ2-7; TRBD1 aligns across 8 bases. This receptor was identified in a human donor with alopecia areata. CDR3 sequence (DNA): TGTGCCAGCAGTGAAGACAGGGGGAGCTCCTACGAGCAGTACTTC. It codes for CASSEDRGSSYEQYF.